The rows below give T cell receptor beta chains drawn from one sample of a study of technical replicates of blood from several donors. Clones were sequenced by immunoSEQ multiplex PCR, and TCRdb holds only the in-frame ones, with some missing. The sample holds about 49,000 clones, roughly 92% seen once. Sequenced material: PBMCs. These receptors were taken from a human donor in good health. Some clones in this sample may be carry-over from other donors' samples. Each CDR3 is given with its conserved first and last residue. A D gene is named only where the DNA matches it firmly. Where a row states a size, it is once, few, many or the class of an expanded clone; other rows omit it.

v_call	j_call	clone_size	d_call	cdr3_aa	cdr3_nt
TRBV7-6	TRBJ1-3	once	TRBD1	CASSSEQGISGNTIYF	TGTGCCAGCAGCTCGGAACAGGGGATCTCTGGAAACACCATATATTTT
TRBV5-6	TRBJ2-1	.	TRBD2	CASSKVGLAGLSSYNEQFF	TGTGCCAGCAGTAAAGTGGGACTAGCGGGGTTGAGCTCCTACAATGAGCAGTTCTTC
TRBV5-6	TRBJ2-2	.	.	CASSLAVQANTGELFF	TGTGCCAGCAGCTTGGCCGTACAAGCGAACACCGGGGAGCTGTTTTTT
TRBV7-2	TRBJ1-2	.	.	CASSLESGVIYGYTF	TGTGCCAGCAGCTTAGAGTCAGGGGTAATCTATGGCTACACCTTC
TRBV4-1	TRBJ1-2	.	.	CASSQPWRENYGYTF	TGCGCCAGCAGCCAACCTTGGAGGGAAAACTATGGCTACACCTTC
TRBV5-1	TRBJ2-2	.	TRBD2	CASSLSGTSAVTGELFF	TGCGCCAGCAGCTTATCCGGGACTAGCGCTGTCACCGGGGAGCTGTTTTTT
TRBV6-5	TRBJ2-3	.	.	CASSIQGDTQYF	TGTGCCTCCTCTATTCAGGGAGATACGCAGTATTTT
TRBV14	TRBJ2-5	.	.	CASSRISLGLQETQYF	TGTGCCAGCAGCCGCATATCTTTGGGGCTCCAAGAGACCCAGTACTTC
TRBV6-5	TRBJ1-2	.	TRBD1	CASSYLVGTGGNGYTF	TGTGCCAGCAGTTATTTGGTAGGGACAGGGGGTAATGGCTACACCTTC
TRBV19	TRBJ1-1	.	TRBD1	CASSLTGPNTEAFF	TGTGCCAGTAGTTTGACAGGGCCGAACACTGAAGCTTTCTTT
TRBV29-1	TRBJ2-3	.	.	CSVETGTDTQYF	TGCAGCGTTGAGACAGGCACAGATACGCAGTATTTT
TRBV7-7	TRBJ2-5	.	.	CASSPTKGGQETQYF	TGTGCCAGCAGCCCGACTAAAGGAGGGCAAGAGACCCAGTACTTC
TRBV18	TRBJ2-5	.	.	CASSPRETQYF	TGTGCCAGCTCACCGCGAGAGACCCAGTACTTC
TRBV19	TRBJ1-2	once	TRBD1	CASILTGTVKNYGYTF	TGTGCCAGTATCCTTACCGGGACAGTCAAAAACTATGGCTACACCTTC
TRBV5-1	TRBJ2-7	.	TRBD1	CASTALLGQGTNEQYF	TGCGCCAGCACCGCACTATTGGGACAGGGAACTAACGAGCAGTACTTC
TRBV29-1	TRBJ2-2	.	.	CSVDRANTGELFF	TGCAGCGTTGACAGGGCTAACACCGGGGAGCTGTTTTTT
TRBV6-5	TRBJ2-1	.	TRBD2	CASSYSGTSGNNEQFF	TGTGCCAGCAGTTACTCCGGGACTAGCGGGAACAATGAGCAGTTCTTC
TRBV7-3	TRBJ2-2	.	TRBD2	CASSLAGTSFAGELFF	TGTGCCAGCAGCTTGGCCGGGACTAGCTTCGCCGGGGAGCTGTTTTTT
TRBV7-7	TRBJ2-3	.	TRBD2	CASSLGDLAGESDTQYF	TGTGCCAGCAGCTTAGGCGACCTAGCGGGAGAATCAGATACGCAGTATTTT
TRBV11-2	TRBJ2-1	.	.	CASSLAGMLLNEQFF	TGTGCCAGCAGCTTAGCCGGGATGTTGTTGAATGAGCAGTTCTTC
TRBV7-2	TRBJ1-4	.	TRBD1	CASSLEPGGKKLFF	TGTGCCAGCAGCTTAGAGCCAGGGGGGAAAAAACTGTTTTTT
TRBV5-1	TRBJ2-6	.	TRBD1	CASSSGQFSAGANVLTF	TGCGCCAGCAGCTCGGGACAGTTCTCGGCTGGGGCCAACGTCCTGACTTTC
TRBV2	TRBJ1-5	.	.	CASSERTDNQPQHF	TGTGCCAGCAGTGAAAGGACAGATAATCAGCCCCAGCATTTT